The 14 T cell receptor beta chains given below trace back to one sample, sequenced in a study of tissue T cells after allogeneic stem cell transplantation. The time point here: mouse harvest day 14 after allogeneic transplant. Each mouse received 10^7 T-cell-depleted marrow cells plus 10^6 splenic CD5+ T cells by tail vein. Using immunoSEQ multiplex PCR, the repertoire was profiled, and TCRdb retains in-frame clones only, with some absent. The table records over 1,500 clones, about half of them present only once. The sequenced sample consisted of gut tissue. The receptors come from a female BALB/c mouse given C57BL/6 T cells with graft-versus-host disease after an allogeneic hematopoietic cell transplant.

This clone qualifies as large (0.1 to 1%). The gene names given are mouse names. The read ends 1 residue shy of where the CDR3 ends; the end is completed using the germline J gene. The genes are TRBV16 and TRBJ1-4; maybe TRBD1 (5 bases). V was trimmed by 1 base and J by 3 bases, leaving 6 bases between them. In germline, CDR1 is SGHSA, CDR2 FRNQAP. CDR3 size: 14 residues. CDR3 protein: CASSLGGANERLFF. The covered CDR3 bases are TGTGCAAGCAGCTTAGGGGGCGCCAACGAAAGATTATTT.

This clone is large by share. Here the gene names and germline are mouse. Read coverage stops 1 residue before the CDR3 terminus; the germline J gene supplies the remainder. The chain is built from TRBV3 and TRBJ2-7; 8 bases line up with TRBD2. Looked up from germline, CDR1 is SNHLY and CDR2 is FYNGKV (reference sequence). This CDR3 comprises 13 residues. The V and J ends lost 1 base and 6 bases, in that order; junction bases with no gene match: 2. The CDR3 bases that were read are TGTGCCAGCAGCTTAGAAACTGGGGGTGAACAGTAC. Protein product: CASSLETGGEQY. The full CDR3 protein is CASSLETGGEQYF.

A note on this clone: Gene names follow the mouse nomenclature. The CDR3 end is not reached by the read, which stops 1 residue before it; the germline J gene fills it in. The genes are TRBV26 and TRBJ1-1, with D unresolved. Germline lookup yields CDR1 KGHPV and CDR2 FQNQEV (reference sequence). There are 12 residues in the CDR3. V shed 3 bases and J shed 5 bases, with 7 bases lying between them. The CDR3 loop reads CASSLGRTEVFF. The sequenced part of the CDR3 DNA is TGTGCCAGCAGTCTTGGGCGGACAGAAGTCTTC.

This clone has a handful of counts. Gene names are the mouse ones. The read ends 1 residue before the CDR3 terminus; that terminus is restored from the germline J gene. J is TRBJ2-7 and V is TRBV26, with 9 bases identical to TRBD2. This CDR3 contains 14 residues. V lost 6 bases to trimming and J lost 4 bases; unmatched junction nucleotides: 7. Germline V gene data show CDR1 as KGHPV and CDR2 as FQNQEV (reference sequence). The CDR3 sequence: CASSPRTGVYEQYF. Incomplete CDR3 DNA: TGTGCCAGCAGCCCCCGGACTGGGGTTTATGAACAGTAC.

Note on this clone: Gene names and germline match the mouse. The CDR3 goes on 1 residue after the read ends, and that part is filled in from the germline J gene. The chain couples TRBV5 to TRBJ2-7, with D hard to call. Germline V CDR1 and CDR2: LGHNA, YNLKQL (reference sequence). The V gene lost 0 bases and the J gene lost 3 bases, with 6 bases spanning the gap. This CDR3 region has 13 residues. The CDR3 bases that were read are TGTGCCAGCAGCCAAGACGCCGTCTATGAACAGTAC. Its translation: CASSQDAVYEQY. The complete CDR3 protein is CASSQDAVYEQYF.

By share, this clone counts as large. Gene names denote mouse genes. The DNA ends 1 residue before the CDR3 does, and the rest of the CDR3 is filled in from the germline J gene. The V gene is TRBV29, the J gene TRBJ2-5, with 11 positions matching TRBD2. V shed 5 bases, J shed 4 bases, and the junction held 2 bases outside the gene matches. In germline, CDR1 is MSHET, CDR2 SYDVDS. The CDR3 consists of 14 residues. Here the CDR3 reads CASSTGLGEDTQYF. CDR3 bases read: TGTGCTAGCAGTACGGGACTGGGGGAAGACACCCAGTAC.

By share, this clone ranks as large. Germline and genes here are mouse. With the read ending 1 residue before the CDR3 end, the germline J gene is used to fill in that end. This sequence joins TRBV26 and TRBJ1-3; D gene ambiguous. CDR1 is KGHPV, CDR2 FQNQEV, per germline (reference sequence). The CDR3 has 13 amino acids. The V gene lost 2 bases and the J gene lost 5 bases, with 7 bases spanning the gap. CDR3 DNA, as far as it was read: TGTGCCAGCAGTCTGCCGGCAAGAAATACGCTCTAT. Translating gives CASSLPARNTLY. The whole CDR3 is CASSLPARNTLYF.

A note on this clone: Gene names follow the mouse nomenclature. Read sequence stops 1 residue before the CDR3 end, and the germline J gene provides the missing end. This chain links TRBV2 with TRBJ2-1, with 8 positions matching TRBD1. Germline V gene sequence: CDR1 LGHNA, CDR2 YSYQKL. With 1 base clipped from V and 4 bases from J, the junction kept 3 bases outside the gene matches. The CDR3 loop spans 15 amino acids. The DNA read from the CDR3 is TGTGCCAGCAGCCAAGGGACAGGGAGGTATGCTGAGCAGTTC. Its translation: CASSQGTGRYAEQF. The whole CDR3 protein reads CASSQGTGRYAEQFF.

As for this clone: All gene names here are mouse names. The read stops 1 residue short of the end of the CDR3; the missing end is completed from the germline J gene. The chain combines TRBV26 with TRBJ1-6; D is undetermined. TRBJ1-6 counts as an open reading frame of uncertain function. This CDR3 is built from 12 residues. In germline, CDR1 is KGHPV, CDR2 FQNQEV (reference sequence). The ends were cut back, 3 bases at V and 6 bases at J, with 3 bases in the middle. The CDR3 DNA, read in part, is TGTGCCAGCAGTCTAAGTAATTCGCCCCTCTAC. It codes for CASSLSNSPLY. Given in full, the CDR3 is CASSLSNSPLYF.

In the case of this clone: Gene labels here are mouse ones. The CDR3 extends 1 residue past the end of the read, so its final part is completed from the germline J gene. This chain links TRBV15 with TRBJ2-2, with D uncertain. Trimming shortened V by 1 base and J by 2 bases, and 5 bases separated the two germline ends. CDR1 is SGHND, CDR2 FRSKSL, per germline. The CDR3 has 14 residues. The CDR3 region is CASSLGTNTGQLYF. CDR3 DNA (partial): TGTGCCAGCAGTTTAGGGACCAACACCGGGCAGCTCTAC.

With respect to this clone: The gene symbols are mouse symbols. The read comes to an end 1 residue before the CDR3 does, leaving the germline J gene to fill in the end. The chain links TRBV26 to TRBJ1-2; no clear D. Germline values: CDR1 KGHPV, CDR2 FQNQEV (reference sequence). CDR3 length: 13 residues. V was cut by 6 bases and J by 0 bases, with 8 bases left in between. The CDR3 reads CASSPIANSDYTF. The DNA read from the CDR3 is TGTGCCAGCAGCCCCATTGCAAACTCCGACTACACC.

Only a few counts were recorded for this clone. Gene names are mouse gene names. The read is 1 residue too short to cover the CDR3 end, so that end is filled in from the germline J gene. The chain carries TRBV24 and TRBJ1-5, with 9 bases lining up with TRBD1. The junction had 5 bases not matched to a gene; V was cut back by 3 bases and J by 5 bases. This CDR3 has 15 amino acids. Germline V gene lookup returns CDR1 KGHTA and CDR2 FRNEEI. The CDR3 region is CASSLPRDRDQAPLF. CDR3 bases read: TGTGCCAGCAGTCTCCCCCGGGACAGGGACCAGGCTCCGCTT.

A remark on this clone: The genes and germline here are from mouse. The read stops 1 residue short of the end of the CDR3; the missing end is completed from the germline J gene. The chain recombines TRBV29 with TRBJ2-5; D gene ambiguous. In germline, CDR1 is MSHET, CDR2 SYDVDS. The V end was cut by 1 base, the J end by 0 bases, with 8 bases between. The CDR3 spans 15 residues. CDR3 in amino acids: CASSLLADNQDTQYF. Incomplete CDR3 DNA: TGTGCTAGCAGTTTATTGGCAGATAACCAAGACACCCAGTAC. Drawing the rest from reference TRBV29 and TRBJ2-5, the complete variable domain is DMKVTQMPRYLIKRMGENVLLECGQDMSHETMYWYRQDPGLGLQLIYISYDVDSNSEGDIPKGYRVSRKKREHFSLILDSAKTNQTSVYFCASSLLADNQDTQYFGPGTRLLVL.

This clone showed up just a few times. The genes are named according to mouse. CDR3 amino acids: CASSPRGGAETLYF. The DNA read from the CDR3 is TGTGCCAGCAGCCCTCGGGGCGGTGCAGAAACGCTGTAT. The chain is built from TRBV2 and TRBJ2-3; D tentatively fits TRBD1 or TRBD2 (5 bases each). The sequenced fragment ends 1 residue before the CDR3 boundary, so the rest is inferred from the germline J gene. V dropped 4 bases and J dropped 1 base, with 9 bases sitting between them. CDR1 and CDR2 (germline): LGHNA, YSYQKL. The CDR3 covers 14 residues.